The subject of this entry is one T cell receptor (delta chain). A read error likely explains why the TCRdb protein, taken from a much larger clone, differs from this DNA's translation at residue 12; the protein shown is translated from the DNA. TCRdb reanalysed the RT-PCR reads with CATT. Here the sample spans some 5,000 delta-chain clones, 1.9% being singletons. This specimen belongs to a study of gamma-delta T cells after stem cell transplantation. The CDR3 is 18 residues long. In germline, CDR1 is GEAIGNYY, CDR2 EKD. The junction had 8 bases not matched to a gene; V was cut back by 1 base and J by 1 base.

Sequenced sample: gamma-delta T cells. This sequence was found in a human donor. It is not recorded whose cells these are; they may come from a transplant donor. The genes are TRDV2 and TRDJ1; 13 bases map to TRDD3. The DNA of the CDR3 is TGTGCCTGTGACACGCTGACTGGGGGATACGAGACCACCGATAAACTCATCTTT. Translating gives CACDTLTGGYETTDKLIF.